This T cell receptor (beta chain) was documented in a study of T cell responses to AZD1222 COVID-19 vaccine (dated by TCRdb to the early 2020s). At the level of the whole study: TCR sequencing covered fewer than 250 trial participants: 200 to 220 given two doses of AZD1222 and about 26 given two doses of MenACWY control vaccine. Trial participants were enrolled by age into subgroups of 18-55, 56-69 and 70-plus years, and roughly 160, 29 and 62 TCR-sequenced participants, respectively, were included in these subgroups.

The CDR3 regions of human TCRbeta chains were subjected to immunosequencing. Turning to the authors' computational methods: Repertoire TCRs were matched against a reference library of SARS-CoV-2-specific TCRs generated with the MIRA antigen-specificity platform. Breadth was defined as the fraction of unique TCRs that were SARS-CoV-2-associated. Depth was defined as the fraction of total T cells that were SARS-CoV-2-associated. Using the MIRA data, every spike-specific TCR was mapped to the spike region that the TCR reacted to and assigned to either a CD4 or a CD8 class. Log10-transformed breadth and depth values were compared by one-way ANOVA with Sidak's multiple comparisons tests. The clones in this table, taken by TCRdb from immuneACCESS, are in-frame only. Not every clone is retained; where verified, under half of the shortfall comes from an unresolved V gene, and the cause of the rest is unknown. Clonal size and the V and J genes are those of that table, whereas D and trimming came from the DNA. The sample records about 90,000 clones, roughly 85% of which are singletons. The biggest ten clones account for about 4.5% of the sample.

The sample's time point label is to be understood as: about 28 days (+/-7) after the second vaccine dose. AZD1222 recipients given second doses at about 4 weeks or at about 12 weeks were pooled, since spike-specific TCR depth and breadth were not found to differ between the two schedules. Vaccinee samples came from UK trials COV001 and COV002, including a single-blind randomized controlled phase 2/3 trial of AZD1222 (ChAdOx1 nCoV-19) in healthy adults. Trial participant PBMC samples were collected at day 0 and day 28 after the second dose for TCRbeta chain sequencing. The CDR3 goes from the cysteine to the phenylalanine over 14 residues. The read is trimmed to its CDR3 DNA, 42 bases read in frame from base 1. A distance of 16 bases separates the germline ends of V and J, which lose 6 bases and 5 bases respectively. Looking up the germline V gene yields CDR1 MDHEN and CDR2 SYDVKM. The paper as a whole reports these results and caveats: Only six AZD1222 recipients were SARS-CoV-2 seropositive at baseline, limiting conclusions about previously exposed vaccinees. In the small 56-69-year group, the increase in depth fell short of significance, most likely because of low power. Participants were mostly white British and included more females than males, and it was suggested by the authors that clonal diversity may have been underestimated. Because no day 14 peak-response samples were available, repertoires were characterized only after the peak T cell response. A significant rise in spike-specific TCR breadth and depth was observed after two AZD1222 doses relative to day 0 and relative to MenACWY recipients. Vaccine-associated CD4 TCRs spanned the whole spike protein, with dominant responses in regions 160-218 and 743-854. Epitopes outside the regions mutated in the B.1.351 and B.1.1.7 variants were reportedly recognized by nearly half of the unique spike-specific TCRs.

Only one count was recorded for this clone. Its cognate antigen has yet to be identified. No base-level quality is on record; no much larger clone is a single base apart. The V and J segments used are TRBV28 and TRBJ1-2, with the identity of the D gene unclear. This material consisted of peripheral blood, taken 28 days after the second AZD1222 dose. The receptor comes from an adult who received the AZD1222 COVID-19 vaccine. The nucleotide sequence reads as follows: TGTGCCAGCAGCCCCATTGAGATAGAGTATGGCTACACCTTC. The resulting protein is CASSPIEIEYGYTF.